This T cell receptor beta chain appears in the sequencing data of a study of technical replicates of blood from several donors. Per the germline V gene, CDR1 is SGHRS and CDR2 is YFSETQ. This CDR3 has 17 residues. The J segment lost 1 base and the V segment lost 0 bases, leaving 9 bases of the junction unmatched. Clones were sequenced by immunoSEQ multiplex PCR, and TCRdb holds only the in-frame ones, with some missing. The repertoire includes some 80,000 clones, about 94% of them detected once, and 0.35% to 0.4% sits in the top ten. The sequenced material came from T cells isolated from PBMCs. The chain carries TRBV5-1 and TRBJ1-1; the match to TRBD1 covers 7 bases. The clonotype was recovered from a human donor in good health. The CDR3 spells CASSLAGQAFGNTEAFF. The CDR3 DNA follows: TGCGCCAGCAGCTTGGCCGGACAGGCCTTTGGGAACACTGAAGCTTTCTTT.